The present T cell receptor (beta chain) was sequenced within a study of T-cell memory formation after mild COVID-19. The wider study: TCR clusters showed largely donor specificity.

A 5'RACE reaction primed in the constant segment made cDNA libraries of TCR alpha and TCR beta, and these carried sample barcodes and UMIs. TCRdb redid the calling of the 5' RACE reads with MiXCR, one entry per CDR3 protein. Of about 170,000 distinct CDR3 sequences in the sample, over 10% were seen once. General observations from the study: Some clones that responded were present in memory (sampled pre-infection), which suggests cross-reactive memory joined.

Deletions cut 5 bases from V and 4 bases from J, with 16 bases between. CDR1 SGDLS and CDR2 YYNGEE come from the germline V gene. This CDR3 region has 15 residues. Of note for this clonotype: Its antigen is not known.

This chain joins TRBV9 and TRBJ2-1; D possibly corresponds to TRBD1 (5 bases). The clonotype originates from a man in his late teens or twenties who had mild COVID-19 (a few samples of this study predate the infection). Cell type and time point are not known. The material sequenced was PBMCs or a T cell subset sorted from them (not recorded which). The CDR3: CASRGVGAEYNEQFF. CDR3 coding DNA: TGTGCCAGCAGGGGTGTAGGGGCGGAATACAATGAGCAGTTCTTC.